This T cell receptor (beta chain) was found in a study of T cell changes during pregnancy in multiple sclerosis. V lost 8 bases to trimming and J lost 1 base; unmatched junction nucleotides: 5. This CDR3 is 14 amino acids long. Clones were sequenced by immunoSEQ multiplex PCR, and TCRdb holds only the in-frame ones, with some missing. The data show about 70,000 clones, around 92% seen once. The source of this sequence is a female donor with multiple sclerosis, enrolled in a pregnancy study. The chain carries TRBV23-1 and TRBJ1-3, with TRBD1 matching 7 bases. TRBV23-1 counts as an open reading frame of uncertain function. The material was peripheral blood, obtained after pregnancy. The CDR3 reads CASRIQGSGNTIYF. As DNA, the CDR3 is TGCGCCAGCCGAATACAGGGGTCTGGAAACACCATATATTTT.